This T cell receptor (beta chain) is drawn from a study of post-analysis software for immune sequencing data. Whole-study context: Some patients lacked subtype; others had relapsing-remitting, secondary progressive or progressive-relapsing disease. Study results and caveats: TRBV5-6, TRBV5-1 and TRBV20-1 belonged to a set of a handful of TRBV segments that were more frequent in patients than controls. Under F measure analysis, samples from one preparation batch co-clustered strongly. Controls showed significantly higher normalized Chao1 diversity than did multiple sclerosis patients.

As to this clonotype: What it recognizes is unknown.

The TCR beta cDNA libraries carried unique molecular identifiers. MiXCR, run by TCRdb on the PCR reads, gives a single entry per CDR3 protein. This sample has fewer than 700,000 distinct CDR3 sequences; about 40% occur once, and the top ten carry roughly 1.8%. CDR3 size: 13 residues. Trimming left V 2 bases short and J 4 bases short, with 9 bases between. The germline CDR1 and CDR2 sequences are SGDLS and YYNGEE. V is TRBV9 and J is TRBJ1-1; D perhaps matches TRBD1 (5 bases). The TCR sequence derives from a girl aged 5 to 17 with multiple sclerosis. The source material was blood. The CDR3 is CASSVDSGTEAFF. The CDR3 nucleotides are TGTGCCAGCAGCGTCGACAGTGGCACTGAAGCTTTCTTT.